The 4 T cell receptor beta chains listed next were all sequenced from one sample in a study of blood T cells in healthy people across ages. Primers used in a second PCR of about 7 to 12 cycles were a sample-barcoded 5' primer and a J-beta primer mix. TCRdb itself ran the 5' RACE reads through MiXCR, one entry per CDR3 protein. The data hold about 1.8 million distinct CDR3 sequences, with about 49% observed a single time. Input material: blood. These receptors were taken from a woman between 40 and 55 years old in good health.

This chain uses TRBV6-5 with TRBJ1-2, with no clear D. CDR1 and CDR2 (germline): MNHEY, SVGAGI. The V end lost 1 base, the J end lost 9 bases, and 12 bases lay between the germline ends. The CDR3 consists of 13 residues. In DNA, the CDR3 is TGTGCCAGCAGTTACTGGCCTGACATCTGCTACACCTTC. This sequence encodes CASSYWPDICYTF.

This clonotype came up many times. V usage is TRBV29-1 and J usage is TRBJ1-2, with 7 bases lining up with TRBD1. The CDR3 runs 14 residues. After removal of 3 bases from V and 4 bases from J, the junction contained 8 bases not matched to a gene. CDR1 SQVTM and CDR2 ANQGSEA come from the germline V gene. This chain's CDR3 is CSVEPPGQPYGYTF. The CDR3 nucleotides read TGCAGCGTTGAGCCTCCGGGACAGCCCTATGGCTACACCTTC.

In its sample, this clonotype was seen a few times. This sequence joins TRBV4-2 and TRBJ1-2; TRBD1 is a possible D gene (5 bases). The V gene's germline CDR1 is LGHNA and CDR2 YNFKEQ. Trimming took off 2 bases at V and 8 bases at J, with 15 bases between the two ends. CDR3 length: 14 amino acids. The CDR3 spells CASSQQGTVGGYTF. CDR3 DNA: TGTGCCAGCAGCCAACAGGGCACCGTGGGGGGCTACACCTTC.

This rearrangement joins TRBV7-2 to TRBJ2-7; no firm D call. Trimming stripped 5 bases from V and 1 base from J, with 6 bases between. The CDR3 consists of 12 residues. Germline V gives CDR1 SGHTA, CDR2 FQGNSA. The CDR3 bases are TGTGCCAGCAGCAAATATTCCTACGAGCAGTACTTC. Protein: CASSKYSYEQYF.